Presented here are 2 T cell receptor beta chains from one specimen sequenced in a study of T-cell memory formation after mild COVID-19. TCRdb processed the 5' RACE reads anew with MiXCR; each CDR3 protein has one entry. The data hold 200,000 to 250,000 distinct CDR3 sequences, with 9.4% observed a single time. The specimen sequenced was PBMCs or a T cell subset sorted from them (not recorded which). These receptors originate from a man younger than 30 who had mild COVID-19 (a few samples of this study predate the infection). Cell type and time point are not known.

The rearrangement uses TRBV12-3 or TRBV12-4 and TRBJ2-1; 7 positions agree with TRBD2. V was clipped by 8 bases and J by 4 bases; unmatched bases: 23. CDR3 length: 19 residues. CDR3 bases: TGTGCCAGCGCCTCACCCATGGGGGGGGGGGGTTATGGATACAATGAGCAGTTCTTC. Residues: CASASPMGGGGYGYNEQFF.

The genes are TRBV11-2 and TRBJ2-5; possibly TRBD1 for D (6 bases). The CDR3 loop spans 17 amino acids. CDR1 and CDR2 (germline): SGHAT, FQNNGV. The germline V and J ends were trimmed by 1 base and 7 bases, with 22 bases remaining between them. CDR3 in DNA: TGTGCCAGCAGCTTAGGGGTGGACAGTAGGGAGAGAGGGACCCAGTACTTC. It specifies CASSLGVDSRERGTQYF.